The 22 T cell receptor beta chains in this list originate from one sample, sequenced in a study of tumor-infiltrating lymphocytes in primary liver carcinoma. Extraction of RNA together with DNA used about 17-34 mg of unsorted bulk tissue. The template, about 540 ng total RNA, yielded TCR beta cDNA made with a constant-region primer. Slightly modified ARM-PCR served as the procedure for the TCR beta libraries. These libraries came from three rounds of nested multiplex PCR. The opening two PCR rounds, ten to eleven cycles each, paired TRBV1-TRBV30 forward primers with a C-beta reverse primer. MiXCR was run by TCRdb on the multiplex PCR reads, yielding one entry per CDR3 protein. Counted here are 100,000 or so distinct CDR3 sequences, 55% to 70% occurring once; the ten biggest clones make up 9.5%. Material for sequencing was liver tumor tissue from sampling region 5. The subset denotes: tumor region T5, tumor centre. The receptors were gathered from a woman in her sixties or seventies with primary liver carcinoma and hepatitis B virus infection.

This clonotype was detected once. At one boundary the junction diverges from the germline segment, which might be a read error. The chain links TRBV5-1 to TRBJ2-7, with a weak D call TRBD2 (5 bases). Germline assignment: CDR1 SGHRS and CDR2 YFSETQ. The CDR3 covers 15 residues. In DNA form, the CDR3 reads TGCGCCACCAGCACCTTAGCGAGAGGGCCTAACGAGCAGTACTTC. Protein sequence: CATSTLARGPNEQYF.

This clonotype was found many times. This rearrangement joins TRBV13 to TRBJ1-1, with 8 positions matching TRBD1. CDR1 and CDR2 from the germline V gene are PRHDT and FYEKMQ (reference sequence). The CDR3 runs 15 residues. V was pared by 4 bases and J by 3 bases, with 7 bases of the junction left unmatched. CDR3 amino acids: CASSYRTGRDTEAFF. CDR3 nucleotide sequence: TGTGCCAGCAGCTACCGGACAGGGAGGGACACTGAAGCTTTCTTT.

This clonotype was detected only a few times. A junction end diverges from the germline sequence, so it may reflect a read error. The J gene is TRBJ2-7, the V gene TRBV11-2, with 12 bases matching TRBD1. The CDR3 length is 17 residues. The germline V gene has CDR1 SGHAT and CDR2 FQNNGV. The CDR3 DNA reads TGTGCCGGCAGCTTCCAACGGGGACAGGGGGCGCGATACGAGCAGTACTTC. This codes for CAGSFQRGQGARYEQYF.

This clonotype showed up many times. The V gene is TRBV28, the J gene TRBJ2-1; 8 bases are shared with TRBD1. Germline V gene lookup returns CDR1 MDHEN and CDR2 SYDVKM. Trimming at V came to 11 bases and at J to 8 bases, leaving 11 bases not matched to a gene. The CDR3 extends over 13 amino acids. The CDR3 spells CALGRGLFDEQFF. CDR3 nucleotides: TGTGCCCTAGGCAGGGGGCTTTTCGATGAGCAGTTCTTC.

In the case of this clonotype: A much larger clone is a single base away; this may be a read error. The V and J genes are TRBV5-1 and TRBJ2-2; 12 nucleotides match TRBD2. CDR1 is SGHRS, CDR2 YFSETQ, per germline. CDR3 length equals 18 residues. The CDR3 loop is CATSLAALLAGGPGELFF. In DNA form, the CDR3 reads TGCGCCACCAGCTTGGCCGCCCTTCTAGCGGGAGGGCCCGGGGAGCTGTTTTTT.

Worth noting for this clonotype: The junction shows a germline mismatch at one end, possibly a read error. The rearrangement uses TRBV29-1 and TRBJ1-1, with D uncertain. CDR3 length equals 12 residues. Germline V gene lookup returns CDR1 SQVTM and CDR2 ANQGSEA. The CDR3 coding sequence is TGCAGTGTTAGCCCAAGTAACACTGAAACTTTCTTT. Protein product: CSVSPSNTETFF. The whole variable domain, remainder taken from reference TRBV29-1 and TRBJ1-1, is SAVISQKPSRDICQRGTSLTIQCQVDSQVTMMFWYRQQPGQSLTLIATANQGSEATYESGFVIDKFPISRPNLTFSTLTVSNMSPEDSSIYLCSVSPSNTETFFGQGTRLTVV.

This clonotype is medium-sized (0.01 to 0.1%). The chain employs TRBV11-2 and TRBJ1-6, with a possible D match to TRBD1 (5 bases). The CDR3 totals 15 residues. Trimming removed 0 bases from V and 10 bases from J, with 13 bases in between. Germline values: CDR1 SGHAT, CDR2 FQNNGV. The CDR3 DNA reads as TGTGCCAGCAGCTTAGATCGGAGGGGAGGATCACCCCTCCACTTT. This translates into CASSLDRRGGSPLHF.

The chain employs TRBV12-5 and TRBJ2-2; 12 bases fit TRBD1. Trimming took 3 bases from V and 15 from J; bases not matched to a gene: 23. The CDR3 covers 19 residues. From germline, CDR1 is LGHNT and CDR2 FRNRAP. CDR3: CASGLPPIGGTGGTGKMFF. DNA for the CDR3: TGTGCTAGTGGTTTACCACCCATTGGGGGGACAGGGGGCACCGGGAAGATGTTTTTT.

The CDR3 DNA sequence: TGTGCCAGAAGCGCAGGACGCGCGGTAGAAGAGACCCAGTACTTC. It translates to CARSAGRAVEETQYF. The chain uses TRBV11-3 and TRBJ2-5; D remains ambiguous. The length of the CDR3 is 15 residues. The germline V and J ends were trimmed by 9 bases and 3 bases, with 20 bases remaining between them. The germline V gene encodes CDR1 SGHNT and CDR2 YENEEA.

This clonotype was counted only a few times. The J gene is TRBJ1-5, the V gene TRBV5-1; weak D call: TRBD1 (5 bases). Germline values: CDR1 SGHRS, CDR2 YFSETQ. V was cut by 0 bases and J by 2 bases, with 9 bases left in between. The CDR3 is made up of 15 amino acids. Written as DNA, the CDR3 is TGCGCCAGCAGCTTGGCCTGGGGCCGCAATCAGCCCCAGCATTTT. This codes for CASSLAWGRNQPQHF.

Turning to this clonotype: The final CDR3 position lacks the conserved phenylalanine or tryptophan, pointing to a likely read error. This chain links TRBV11-2 with TRBJ2-3; tentative D call: TRBD1 (5 bases). Germline lookup yields CDR1 SGHAT and CDR2 FQNNGV. This CDR3 contains 17 residues. V lost 4 bases, J lost 4 bases, and 21 bases lay in between. The CDR3 loop reads CASSSRINKGNSDTQYL. The CDR3 coding sequence is TGTGCCAGCAGCTCCCGGATAAACAAGGGGAACTCAGATACGCAGTATCTT.

This clonotype occurred once. The chain uses TRBV6-5 and TRBJ2-5, with D maybe TRBD2 (5 bases). The CDR3 consists of 11 residues. Germline lookup yields CDR1 MNHEY and CDR2 SVGAGI. V was pared by 6 bases and J by 14 bases, with 16 bases between. The CDR3 sequence is CASRQAAVDYF. The CDR3 DNA reads as TGTGCCAGCAGGCAAGCGGCAGTGGACTACTTC.

Comment on this clonotype: A read error may explain this, as a much larger clone is one base away. The chain joins TRBV7-3 to TRBJ2-1, with 9 bases matching TRBD1. The CDR3 sequence is 16 residues long. Germline V gene lookup returns CDR1 SGHTA and CDR2 FQGTGA. Losses at the gene ends were 5 bases for V and 6 bases for J; bases not matched to a gene: 11. DNA of the CDR3: TGTGCCAGCAGCAAGACCCGGGACAGGGTTCGCAATGAGCAGTTCTTC. Its translation is CASSKTRDRVRNEQFF.

As to this clonotype: At one of its ends the junction is not consistent with the germline gene, which may arise from a read error. This chain connects TRBV11-2 to TRBJ2-1, with D unresolved. The germline gives CDR1 SGHAT, CDR2 FQNNGV. This CDR3 region has 15 residues. The DNA of the CDR3 is TGTACCAGCAGCTTGCCTGTATTATGGGACAATGAGCAGTTCTTC. Its protein is CTSSLPVLWDNEQFF.

This clonotype occurred a few times. A read error may account for a junction end that differs from germline. CDR3 sequence: CASSHPGGQINTETFF. In nucleotides, the CDR3 is TGTGCCAGCAGTCACCCAGGGGGGCAAATAAACACTGAAACTTTCTTT. The chain uses TRBV12-3 or TRBV12-4 and TRBJ1-1, with 7 bases fitting TRBD1. The CDR3 totals 16 residues.

Worth noting for this clonotype: This CDR3 is missing its conserved last phenylalanine or tryptophan, likely due to a read error. The rearrangement uses TRBV11-3 and TRBJ2-4; D is unresolved. This CDR3 has 16 residues. Germline V CDR1 and CDR2: SGHNT, YENEEA. In DNA form, the CDR3 reads TGTGCCAGCAGCTTAGACGTTCAGATAGCCAAAAAAATTCAGTACCTC. As protein: CASSLDVQIAKKIQYL.

This clonotype was seen a few times. The V gene is TRBV5-1, the J gene TRBJ2-2; TRBD1 matches 7 bases. The length of the CDR3 is 15 residues. Germline V gene data show CDR1 as SGHRS and CDR2 as YFSETQ. V was pared by 2 bases and J by 1 base, with 2 bases of the junction left unmatched. This CDR3 reads CASSFNRGNTGELFF. The CDR3 DNA reads TGCGCCAGCAGCTTCAACAGGGGGAACACCGGGGAGCTGTTTTTT.

With regard to this clonotype: The junction shows a germline mismatch at one end, possibly a read error. The chain carries TRBV10-3 and TRBJ2-7, with TRBD1 matching over 9 bases. The CDR3 is made up of 14 amino acids. Germline V gene lookup returns CDR1 ENHRY and CDR2 SYGVKD. The CDR3 region is CSIRAADRGYEQYF. The CDR3 nucleotides are TGCTCCATCAGGGCGGCGGACAGGGGCTACGAGCAGTACTTC.

This clonotype has just one count. This chain links TRBV11-1 with TRBJ2-7, with a possible D match to TRBD1 (5 bases). The CDR3 sequence is 15 residues long. CDR1 is SGHAT, CDR2 FQDESV, per germline (reference sequence). V was pared by 5 bases and J by 6 bases, with 20 bases between. The CDR3 DNA sequence: TGTGCCAGCAGCCCTCGTACAGCAGGACAAGGCGAGCAGTACTTC. Translating it yields CASSPRTAGQGEQYF.

V gene TRBV7-9 combines with J gene TRBJ2-1; 10 nucleotides align to TRBD2. The V and J ends lost 5 bases and 6 bases, in that order; junction bases with no gene match: 13. The CDR3 loop spans 17 amino acids. In germline, CDR1 is SEHNR, CDR2 FQNEAQ (reference sequence). The CDR3 DNA sequence: TGTGCCAGCAGCAAACTAGCGGGAACTGTAACGGCCAATGAGCAGTTCTTC. It specifies CASSKLAGTVTANEQFF.

Remarks on this clonotype: As the CDR3 is not closed by the conserved phenylalanine or tryptophan, this likely results from a read error. The chain carries TRBV5-1 and TRBJ2-4, with 8 bases identical to TRBD2. This CDR3 region has 16 residues. From germline, CDR1 is SGHRS and CDR2 YFSETQ. In DNA, the CDR3 is TGCACCAGCAGTCTAGCGGGTTCGACCCTCCAAAACATTCAGTACTTG. This encodes CTSSLAGSTLQNIQYL.

Notes on this clonotype: This sequence may be a read error, since a much larger clone differs from it by one base. J is TRBJ2-3 and V is TRBV10-3, with D unclear. Germline lookup yields CDR1 ENHRY and CDR2 SYGVKD. CDR3 size: 10 residues. V was clipped by 10 bases and J by 10 bases, with 12 bases between them. The CDR3 region is CATKDTAQYF. The CDR3 region has the DNA TGTGCCACCAAAGACACCGCGCAGTATTTT.